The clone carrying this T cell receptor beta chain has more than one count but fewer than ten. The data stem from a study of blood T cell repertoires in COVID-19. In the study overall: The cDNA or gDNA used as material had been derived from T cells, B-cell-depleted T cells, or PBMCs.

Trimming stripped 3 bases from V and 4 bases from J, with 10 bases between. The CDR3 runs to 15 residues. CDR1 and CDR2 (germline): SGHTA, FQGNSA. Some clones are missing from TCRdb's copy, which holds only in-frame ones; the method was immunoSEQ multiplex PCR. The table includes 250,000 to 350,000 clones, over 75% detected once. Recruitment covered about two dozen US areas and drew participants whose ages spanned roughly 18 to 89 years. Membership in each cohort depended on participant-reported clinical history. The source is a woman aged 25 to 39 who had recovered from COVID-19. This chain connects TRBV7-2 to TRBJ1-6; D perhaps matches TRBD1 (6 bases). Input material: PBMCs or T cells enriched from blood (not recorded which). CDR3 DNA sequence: TGTGCCAGCAGCTTTAAAACAGGGTATAATTCACCCCTCCACTTT. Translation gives CASSFKTGYNSPLHF.